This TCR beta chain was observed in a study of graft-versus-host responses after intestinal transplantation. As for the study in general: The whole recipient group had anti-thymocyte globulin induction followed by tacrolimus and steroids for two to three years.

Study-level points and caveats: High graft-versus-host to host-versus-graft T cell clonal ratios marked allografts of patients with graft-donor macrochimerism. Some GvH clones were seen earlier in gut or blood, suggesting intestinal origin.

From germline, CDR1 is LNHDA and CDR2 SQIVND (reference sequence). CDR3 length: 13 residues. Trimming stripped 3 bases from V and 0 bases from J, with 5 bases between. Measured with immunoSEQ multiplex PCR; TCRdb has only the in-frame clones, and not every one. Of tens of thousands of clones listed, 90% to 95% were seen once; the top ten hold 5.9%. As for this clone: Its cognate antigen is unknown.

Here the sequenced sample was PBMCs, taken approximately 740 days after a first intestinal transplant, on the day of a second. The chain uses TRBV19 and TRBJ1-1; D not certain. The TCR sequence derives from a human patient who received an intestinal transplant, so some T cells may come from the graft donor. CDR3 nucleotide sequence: TGTGCCAGTAGTATTTTGGTGAACACTGAAGCTTTCTTT. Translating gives CASSILVNTEAFF.